The next 32 T cell receptor beta chains were all read from a single sample in a study of radiation and T cells in renal cell carcinoma. Time point described: blood 2 weeks post-SBRT. Sample treatment: 15 Gy SBRT to primary tumor, nephrectomy 4 weeks later. Here immunoSEQ multiplex PCR was the method, and the copy in TCRdb shows in-frame clones only, minus some. The data hold tens of thousands of clones, with 70% to 90% observed a single time. The specimen comprised blood, sampled from a patient whose treatment included radiotherapy and nephrectomy. These receptors were collected from a woman aged 45 to 65 with renal cell carcinoma.

V and J are TRBV9 and TRBJ2-7; D uncertain. V gave up 3 bases and J gave up 3 bases, with 13 bases separating them. The CDR3 runs 14 residues. Germline CDR1 is SGDLS and CDR2 is YYNGEE. The CDR3 protein is CASSAGEAHYEQYF. The CDR3 coding sequence is TGTGCCAGCAGCGCGGGTGAGGCCCACTACGAGCAGTACTTC.

The chain is built from TRBV5-7 and TRBJ2-3; no firm D call. TRBV5-7 is an ORF for which the function is uncertain. The ends were cut back, 3 bases at V and 10 bases at J, with 18 bases in the middle. The CDR3 is made up of 14 amino acids. As DNA, the CDR3 is TGTGCCAGCAGCTGGGATGAACTTTCCGCCTCGCAGTATTTT. Its protein product is CASSWDELSASQYF.

The genes are TRBV27 and TRBJ2-2; 9 nucleotides line up with TRBD2. In germline, CDR1 is MNHEY, CDR2 SMNVEV (reference sequence). V gave up 8 bases and J gave up 3 bases; unmatched junction bases: 7. This CDR3 is 15 amino acids long. CDR3 sequence reads: CASGSGGLHTGELFF. The CDR3 nucleotides are TGTGCCAGCGGGAGCGGGGGGCTTCACACCGGGGAGCTGTTTTTT.

This chain links TRBV10-1 with TRBJ2-3; TRBD2 is a possible D gene (5 bases). Germline lookup yields CDR1 WNHNN and CDR2 SYGVQD (reference sequence). Trimming pared 3 bases from V and 4 bases from J, leaving 8 bases between. This CDR3 has 13 amino acids. The CDR3 DNA follows: TGCGCCAGCAGTGAAGGACTGTCAGATACGCAGTATTTT. This sequence encodes CASSEGLSDTQYF.

This clone was recorded only once. CDR3 region: CSAGQEEQYF. In nucleotides, the CDR3 is TGCAGCGCGGGGCAGGAGGAGCAGTACTTC. The V call is TRBV29-1, the J call TRBJ2-7, with D possibly called TRBD1 or TRBD2 (5 bases each). With 7 bases removed from V and 7 bases from J, the gap between germline ends came to 11 bases. The CDR3 spans 10 residues. Germline assignment: CDR1 SQVTM and CDR2 ANQGSEA.

This chain links TRBV4-3 with TRBJ2-7; the D gene is possibly TRBD1 (5 bases). In germline, CDR1 is LGHNA, CDR2 YSLEER. This CDR3 spans 15 amino acids. Trimming pared 0 bases from V and 3 bases from J, leaving 12 bases between. CDR3 amino acids: CASSQDQGFYYEQYF. CDR3 in DNA: TGCGCCAGCAGCCAAGATCAGGGCTTCTACTACGAGCAGTACTTC.

CDR3 sequence: CASSSPSVGTIYF. The DNA of the CDR3 is TGTGCCAGCAGCTCCCCATCCGTCGGCACCATATATTTT. The V gene is TRBV7-2, the J gene TRBJ1-3; D is uncertain. V was pared by 4 bases and J by 9 bases, with 13 bases between. CDR3 size: 13 residues. The germline V gene encodes CDR1 SGHTA and CDR2 FQGNSA.

A single count supports this clone. The chain carries TRBV4-1 and TRBJ1-4; D may be TRBD1 (5 bases). This CDR3 contains 18 residues. CDR1 is MGHRA and CDR2 is YSYEKL in the germline V gene. V was trimmed by 1 base and J by 8 bases, leaving 23 bases between them. CDR3 protein: CASSQAGAETVVKEKLFF. The CDR3 coding sequence is TGCGCCAGCAGCCAAGCAGGCGCAGAGACAGTGGTTAAGGAAAAACTGTTTTTT.

This CDR3 reads CASSSGLAGEVDTQYF. CDR3 coding DNA: TGTGCCAGCAGCTCGGGACTAGCGGGAGAAGTAGATACGCAGTATTTT. The V gene is TRBV7-3, the J gene TRBJ2-3; 14 positions agree with TRBD2. The CDR3 loop spans 16 amino acids. V lost 4 bases to trimming and J lost 5 bases; unmatched junction nucleotides: 5. In germline, CDR1 is SGHTA, CDR2 FQGTGA.

The chain employs TRBV29-1 and TRBJ2-3; TRBD2 matches at 11 bases. Looked up from germline, CDR1 is SQVTM and CDR2 is ANQGSEA. This CDR3 has 14 residues. Trimming cost V 7 bases and J 7 bases; bases outside gene matches: 10. The CDR3, as DNA: TGCAGCGATACCACCCTAGCGGGGGGTCATACGCAGTATTTT. Encoded protein: CSDTTLAGGHTQYF.

The chain joins TRBV29-1 to TRBJ2-3; 10 bases fit TRBD2. Germline-derived CDR1 and CDR2 are SQVTM and ANQGSEA. After removal of 3 bases from V and 6 bases from J, the junction contained 6 bases not matched to a gene. The CDR3 totals 14 residues. CDR3 DNA sequence: TGCAGCGTTGAGCTAGCGGGGGTGATGGATACGCAGTATTTT. Translation gives CSVELAGVMDTQYF.

This chain links TRBV27 with TRBJ2-5; 11 positions agree with TRBD1. The CDR3 has 16 residues. V trimming: 5 bases; J trimming: 1 base; junction bases outside the gene matches: 6. Germline CDR1 reads MNHEY; CDR2 reads SMNVEV (reference sequence). CDR3 amino acids: CASSPWTGGPQETQYF. The CDR3 DNA reads as TGTGCCAGCAGTCCATGGACAGGGGGCCCCCAAGAGACCCAGTACTTC.

This chain uses TRBV27 with TRBJ1-2, with a possible D match to TRBD1 (5 bases). This CDR3 region has 15 residues. Trimming left V 8 bases short and J 8 bases short, with 24 bases between. Germline CDR1 reads MNHEY; CDR2 reads SMNVEV (reference sequence). In DNA form, the CDR3 reads TGTGCCAGCCGCAGTGAGGGGCCCTCTAAGGGGGGCTACACCTTC. Translating gives CASRSEGPSKGGYTF.

V usage is TRBV19 and J usage is TRBJ2-5; 9 nucleotides agree with TRBD1. The junction had 10 bases not matched to a gene; V was cut back by 6 bases and J by 5 bases. Per germline, CDR1 LNHDA and CDR2 SQIVND (reference sequence). The CDR3 is 15 amino acids. The CDR3: CASRSPGTGSETQYF. The CDR3 DNA sequence: TGTGCCAGTAGATCTCCCGGGACAGGGAGCGAGACCCAGTACTTC.

The V call is TRBV5-1, the J call TRBJ2-7; 8 bases are a match to TRBD2. This CDR3 is built from 14 residues. CDR1 and CDR2 (germline): SGHRS, YFSETQ. Trimming removed 6 bases from V and 3 bases from J; junction bases left unmatched: 8. CDR3 region: CASKSPTSDYEQYF. CDR3 DNA sequence: TGCGCCAGCAAATCCCCGACTAGCGACTACGAGCAGTACTTC. Filled out from reference TRBV5-1 and TRBJ2-7, the complete variable domain reads KAGVTQTPRYLIKTRGQQVTLSCSPISGHRSVSWYQQTPGQGLQFLFEYFSETQRNKGNFPGRFSGRQFSNSRSEMNVSTLELGDSALYLCASKSPTSDYEQYFGPGTRLTVT.

The sample holds one count of this clone. This chain links TRBV27 with TRBJ2-7; 8 bases fit TRBD2. This CDR3 region has 14 residues. V was pared by 3 bases and J by 5 bases, with 6 bases of the junction left unmatched. CDR1 is MNHEY, CDR2 SMNVEV, per germline (reference sequence). CDR3 DNA: TGTGCCAGCAGTTTTTTGGCGGGGGGAGACGAGCAGTACTTC. This encodes CASSFLAGGDEQYF.

V gene TRBV28 combines with J gene TRBJ1-2; 8 nucleotides match TRBD1. Germline CDR1 and CDR2: MDHEN and SYDVKM. The CDR3 consists of 13 residues. J was trimmed by 8 bases and V by 6 bases; bases with no gene match: 8. The CDR3 protein is CASRTQGARGYTF. The CDR3 DNA follows: TGTGCCAGCAGAACCCAGGGGGCGCGGGGCTACACCTTC.

The J gene is TRBJ2-3, the V gene TRBV28; 7 positions agree with TRBD2. The V and J ends lost 11 bases and 0 bases, in that order; junction bases with no gene match: 8. This CDR3 is built from 14 residues. Germline lookup yields CDR1 MDHEN and CDR2 SYDVKM. In DNA form, the CDR3 reads TGTGCCGCTAGCGGCGGCCTTAGCACAGATACGCAGTATTTT. This gives the protein CAASGGLSTDTQYF. Full variable domain (outside the CDR3, taken from reference TRBV28 and TRBJ2-3): DVKVTQSSRYLVKRTGEKVFLECVQDMDHENMFWYRQDPGLGLRLIYFSYDVKMKEKGDIPEGYSVSREKKERFSLILESASTNQTSMYLCAASGGLSTDTQYFGPGTRLTVL.

This chain joins TRBV5-1 and TRBJ2-7, with a weak D call TRBD1 (5 bases). The CDR3 contains 12 residues. In germline, CDR1 is SGHRS, CDR2 YFSETQ. Trimming stripped 5 bases from V and 5 bases from J, with 11 bases between. CDR3 nucleotides: TGCGCCAGCAGAGGGGAATCGGACGAGCAGTACTTC. This translates into CASRGESDEQYF.

The V and J genes are TRBV15 and TRBJ2-2; D is tentatively TRBD1 or TRBD2 (6 bases each). CDR1 and CDR2 (germline): LNHNV, YYDKDF (reference sequence). V was shortened by 9 bases and J by 10 bases, with 18 bases between the two germline ends. This CDR3 is 13 amino acids long. The CDR3 spells CATGGWLAAELFF. CDR3 coding DNA: TGTGCCACTGGGGGCTGGTTAGCGGCGGAGCTGTTTTTT. The full variable domain, in which reference TRBV15 and TRBJ2-2 provide the parts outside the CDR3, is DAMVIQNPRYQVTQFGKPVTLSCSQTLNHNVMYWYQQKSSQAPKLLFHYYDKDFNNEADTPDNFQSRRPNTSFCFLDIRSPGLGDTAMYLCATGGWLAAELFFGEGSRLTVL.

The chain employs TRBV9 and TRBJ2-3, with unresolved D. Germline V CDR1 and CDR2: SGDLS, YYNGEE. This CDR3 has 13 residues. V lost 3 bases and J lost 0, with 5 bases in between. Here the CDR3 reads CASSATSTDTQYF. In DNA, the CDR3 is TGTGCCAGCAGCGCCACTAGCACAGATACGCAGTATTTT.

The chain links TRBV6-5 to TRBJ2-7; 8 positions match TRBD1. The CDR3 has 15 residues. The V gene end was trimmed by 6 bases and the J gene end by 1 base; junction bases not matched to a gene: 8. Per germline, CDR1 MNHEY and CDR2 SVGAGI. The CDR3 nucleotides are TGTGCCAGCAGCAATCCGAGACAGGGGTCCTACGAGCAGTACTTC. Translation gives CASSNPRQGSYEQYF.

The chain uses TRBV5-5 and TRBJ2-2; D possibly corresponds to TRBD1 (5 bases). The CDR3 is 17 residues long. CDR1 and CDR2 from the germline V gene are SGHKS and YYEKEE (reference sequence). Trimming removed 2 bases from V and 1 base from J, with 15 bases in between. For the CDR3, the DNA is TGTGCCAGCAGCTTACAGGTCGGGCTAGAGAACACCGGGGAGCTGTTTTTT. Encoded protein: CASSLQVGLENTGELFF.

This clone was recorded only once. The CDR3 protein is CASSLVNRAFYGYTF. The CDR3 region has the DNA TGTGCCAGCAGCTTGGTTAACAGAGCCTTCTATGGCTACACCTTC. This chain joins TRBV5-6 and TRBJ1-2; no definite D call. This CDR3 is built from 15 residues. CDR1 and CDR2 from the germline V gene are SGHDT and YYEEEE. The germline V and J ends were trimmed by 0 bases and 4 bases, with 13 bases remaining between them.

The chain combines TRBV5-4 with TRBJ1-1; TRBD1 matches 9 bases. Germline CDR1 is SGHNT and CDR2 is YYREEE (reference sequence). J was trimmed by 5 bases and V by 5 bases; bases with no gene match: 7. There are 14 residues in the CDR3. For the CDR3, the DNA is TGTGCCAGCAGGACAGGGGGGCGAGAGACTGAAGCTTTCTTT. Its translation is CASRTGGRETEAFF. Looking up the rest from reference TRBV5-4 and TRBJ1-1 gives the full variable domain: ETGVTQSPTHLIKTRGQQVTLRCSSQSGHNTVSWYQQALGQGPQFIFQYYREEENGRGNFPPRFSGLQFPNYSSELNVNALELDDSALYLCASRTGGRETEAFFGQGTRLTVV.

This clone was counted a single time. The chain has TRBV7-8 and TRBJ2-5; D is undetermined. The CDR3 spans 15 residues. V lost 1 base to trimming and J lost 4 bases, with 13 bases between them. CDR1 and CDR2 (germline): SGHVS, FQNEAQ. CDR3 DNA: TGTGCCAGCAGCTTAGAGTGGGGTATCGTAGAGACCCAGTACTTC. As protein: CASSLEWGIVETQYF.

The CDR3 loop reads CASSGQGGLGDTQYF. DNA for the CDR3: TGTGCCAGCAGCGGTCAGGGAGGGCTCGGAGATACGCAGTATTTT. The chain couples TRBV7-2 to TRBJ2-3, with 7 bases aligning to TRBD2. The V and J ends lost 5 bases and 5 bases, in that order; junction bases with no gene match: 10. The CDR3 is made up of 15 amino acids. CDR1 SGHTA and CDR2 FQGNSA come from the germline V gene.

This chain connects TRBV23-1 to TRBJ2-7; 7 nucleotides match TRBD2. TRBV23-1 is placed among ORFs of uncertain function. This CDR3 spans 18 amino acids. The junction had 14 bases not matched to a gene; V was cut back by 0 bases and J by 3 bases. The CDR3 region has the DNA TGCGCCAGCAGTCAATCGTATGGGAGGGCGGTTTTAGGCTACGAGCAGTACTTC. Amino acid sequence: CASSQSYGRAVLGYEQYF.

CDR3 DNA sequence: TGTGCCTGGAGCGAAGGGGGCAATCAGCCCCAGCATTTT. Translated, it gives CAWSEGGNQPQHF. This sequence joins TRBV30 and TRBJ1-5; tentatively, D is TRBD1 (5 bases). Trimming took 3 bases from V and 2 from J, leaving 8 bases between them. CDR1 and CDR2 from the germline V gene are GTSNPN and SVGIG (reference sequence). The CDR3 is 13 amino acids.

CDR3 loop: CATRWVPPRAFF. The DNA of the CDR3 is TGTGCCACCCGGTGGGTCCCCCCTCGGGCTTTCTTT. The chain has TRBV19 and TRBJ1-1; D remains ambiguous. This CDR3 comprises 12 residues. V lost 10 bases and J lost 11, with 20 bases in between. Germline CDR1 and CDR2: LNHDA and SQIVND (reference sequence).

This chain links TRBV14 with TRBJ2-7; D perhaps matches TRBD2 (6 bases). Deletions cut 0 bases from V and 4 bases from J, with 13 bases between. In germline, CDR1 is SGHDN, CDR2 FVKESK. This CDR3 comprises 15 residues. The CDR3 is CASSQDWGRRYEQYF. CDR3 coding DNA: TGTGCCAGCAGCCAAGACTGGGGGAGGAGGTACGAGCAGTACTTC.

The CDR3 loop reads CASSPRLAGQNATQYF. CDR3 in DNA: TGTGCCAGCTCACCCCGACTAGCGGGCCAGAATGCGACCCAGTACTTC. The V and J genes are TRBV18 and TRBJ2-5, with 10 bases lining up with TRBD2. The CDR3 spans 16 residues. V gave up 3 bases and J gave up 7 bases; unmatched junction bases: 11. Germline V gene sequence: CDR1 KGHSH, CDR2 LQKENI.